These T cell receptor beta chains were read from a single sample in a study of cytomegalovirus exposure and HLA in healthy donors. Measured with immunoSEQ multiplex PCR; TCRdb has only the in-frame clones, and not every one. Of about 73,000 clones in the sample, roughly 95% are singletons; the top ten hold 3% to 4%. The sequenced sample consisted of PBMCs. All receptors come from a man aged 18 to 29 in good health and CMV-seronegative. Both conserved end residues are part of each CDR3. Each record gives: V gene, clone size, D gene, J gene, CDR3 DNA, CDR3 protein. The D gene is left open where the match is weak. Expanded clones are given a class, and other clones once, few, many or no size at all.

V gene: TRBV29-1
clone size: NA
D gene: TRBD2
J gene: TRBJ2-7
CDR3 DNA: TGCAGCGTTCGGACTAGCGGGGGATACGAGCAGTACTTC
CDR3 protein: CSVRTSGGYEQYF

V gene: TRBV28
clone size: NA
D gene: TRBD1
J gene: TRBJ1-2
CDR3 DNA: TGTGCCAGCAGTCCCCCCTTGACAGGGGGAGCCTATGGCTACACCTTC
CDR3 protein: CASSPPLTGGAYGYTF

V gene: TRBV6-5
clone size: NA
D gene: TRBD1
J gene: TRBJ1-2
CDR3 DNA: TGTGCCAGCAGTTACACGGGACAGACCCGCTATGGCTACACCTTC
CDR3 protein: CASSYTGQTRYGYTF

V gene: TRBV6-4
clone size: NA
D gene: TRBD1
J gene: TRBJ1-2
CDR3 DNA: TGTGCCAGCAGTCGACACGGGACAGGGGACAACTATGGCTACACCTTC
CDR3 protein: CASSRHGTGDNYGYTF

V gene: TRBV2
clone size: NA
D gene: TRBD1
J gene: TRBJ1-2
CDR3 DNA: TGTGCCAGCAGTGAAAGCCAACTAGGGGGCAATAACTATGGCTACACCTTC
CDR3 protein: CASSESQLGGNNYGYTF

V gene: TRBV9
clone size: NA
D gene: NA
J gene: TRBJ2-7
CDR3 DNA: TGTGCCAGCAGCGTAGTGTCGGGTTACGAGCAGTACTTC
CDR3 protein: CASSVVSGYEQYF

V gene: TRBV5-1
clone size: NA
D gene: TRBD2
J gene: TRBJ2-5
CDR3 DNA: TGCGCCAGCAGCCCCAGCGGGGGGGGAGGGGAGACCCAGTACTTC
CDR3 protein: CASSPSGGGGETQYF

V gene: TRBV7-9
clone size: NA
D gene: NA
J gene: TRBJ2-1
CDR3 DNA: TGTGCCAGCAGCTCCGGGGGCAATGAGCAGTTCTTC
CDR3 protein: CASSSGGNEQFF

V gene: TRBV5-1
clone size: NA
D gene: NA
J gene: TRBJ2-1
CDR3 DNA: TGCGCCAGCAGCTTAAACGAACAGGGTTCCTACAATGAGCAGTTCTTC
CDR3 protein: CASSLNEQGSYNEQFF

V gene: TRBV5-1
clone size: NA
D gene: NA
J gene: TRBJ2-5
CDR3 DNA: TGCGCCAGCAGCTTGGCTGGGGGGGAGACCCAGTACTTC
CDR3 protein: CASSLAGGETQYF

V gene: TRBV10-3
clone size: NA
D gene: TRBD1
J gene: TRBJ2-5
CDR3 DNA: TGTGCCATCAGTGAGTCCCCAGGGGGTTTCGAGACCCAGTACTTC
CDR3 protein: CAISESPGGFETQYF

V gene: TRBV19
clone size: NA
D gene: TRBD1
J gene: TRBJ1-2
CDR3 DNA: TGTGCCAGTAGTACCCCCGGGACAGCCTATGGCTACACCTTC
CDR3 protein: CASSTPGTAYGYTF

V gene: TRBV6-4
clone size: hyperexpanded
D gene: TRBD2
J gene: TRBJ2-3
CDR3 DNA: TGTGCCAGCAGTGCCTTGACTAGCGGGGGGGCAGATACGCAGTATTTT
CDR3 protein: CASSALTSGGADTQYF

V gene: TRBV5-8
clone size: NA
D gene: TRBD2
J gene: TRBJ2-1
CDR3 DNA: TGTGCCAGCAGCCGCCAAAGGACTAGCGGGGGATATGAGCAGTTCTTC
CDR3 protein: CASSRQRTSGGYEQFF

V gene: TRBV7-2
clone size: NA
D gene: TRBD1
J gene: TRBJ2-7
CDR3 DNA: TGTGCCAGCAGCTCGGGACAGGGGGTTTCCTACGAGCAGTACTTC
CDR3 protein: CASSSGQGVSYEQYF

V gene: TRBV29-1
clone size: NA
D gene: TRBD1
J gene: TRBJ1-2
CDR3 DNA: TGCAGCGCCTTGGACAGGGGCTATGGCTACACCTTC
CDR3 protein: CSALDRGYGYTF

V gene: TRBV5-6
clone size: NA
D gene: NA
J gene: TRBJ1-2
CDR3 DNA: TGTGCCAGCAGGCAAACATCGGGGTATGGCTACACCTTC
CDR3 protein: CASRQTSGYGYTF

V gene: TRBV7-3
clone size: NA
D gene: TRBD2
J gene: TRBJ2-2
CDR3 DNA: TGTGCCAGCAGCTTATTCGCGCTGACTAGCGGGGTACTCACCGGGGAGCTGTTTTTT
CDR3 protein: CASSLFALTSGVLTGELFF

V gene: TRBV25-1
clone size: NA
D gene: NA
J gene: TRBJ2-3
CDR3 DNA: TGTGCCAGCAGTGAACTTGTGGACAACTGGAGCACAGATACGCAGTATTTT
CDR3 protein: CASSELVDNWSTDTQYF

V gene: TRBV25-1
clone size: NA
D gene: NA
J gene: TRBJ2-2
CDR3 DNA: TGTGCCAGCAGTGAATTGGGCAGCCCGAACACCGGGGAGCTGTTTTTT
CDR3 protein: CASSELGSPNTGELFF

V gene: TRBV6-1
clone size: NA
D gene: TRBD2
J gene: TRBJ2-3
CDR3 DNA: TGTGCCAGCAGTGAGACTAGCGGGGGGGCCAACCCAGATACGCAGTATTTT
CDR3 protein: CASSETSGGANPDTQYF

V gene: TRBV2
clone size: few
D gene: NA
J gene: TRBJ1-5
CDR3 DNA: TGTGCCAGCAGTGTTTCAAATCAGCCCCAGCATTTT
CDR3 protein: CASSVSNQPQHF

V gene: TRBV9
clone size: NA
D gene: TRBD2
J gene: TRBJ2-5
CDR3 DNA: TGTGCCAGCAGCGTACCGAGCGGGGGGTCCAAAGAGACCCAGTACTTC
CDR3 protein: CASSVPSGGSKETQYF

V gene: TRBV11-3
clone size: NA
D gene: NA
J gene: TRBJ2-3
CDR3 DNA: TGTGCCAGCAGCTTAGTAGGAGGAGGGACAGATACGCAGTATTTT
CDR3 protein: CASSLVGGGTDTQYF

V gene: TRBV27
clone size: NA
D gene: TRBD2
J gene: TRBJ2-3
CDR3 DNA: TGTGCCAGCAGTTTAACCGGGACTAGTCGAGAATCAGATACGCAGTATTTT
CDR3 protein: CASSLTGTSRESDTQYF

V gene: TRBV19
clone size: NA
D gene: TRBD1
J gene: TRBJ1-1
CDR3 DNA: TGTGCCACCCAGGGGGCAGGTTTTGAAGCTTTCTTT
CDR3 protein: CATQGAGFEAFF

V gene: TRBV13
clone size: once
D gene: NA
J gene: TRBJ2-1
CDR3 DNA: TGTGCCAGCAGCTTACCAGGCAATGAGCAGTTCTTC
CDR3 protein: CASSLPGNEQFF

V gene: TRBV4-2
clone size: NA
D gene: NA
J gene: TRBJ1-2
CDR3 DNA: TGTGCCAGCAGCCAAGATGTGGAGGAAGGAAGACGTGGCTACACCTTC
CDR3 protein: CASSQDVEEGRRGYTF

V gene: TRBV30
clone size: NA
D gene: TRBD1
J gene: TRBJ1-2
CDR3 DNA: TGTGCCTGGAGTGGGACAGGGGGTGATGGCTACACCTTC
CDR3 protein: CAWSGTGGDGYTF